This T cell receptor (beta chain) was captured by sequencing in a study of OX40 agonist ivuxolimab in advanced cancers. Study-wide context: With a range of roughly 20 to 80, age averaged about 58 years, and roughly 80% were male.

Study outcomes and limitations: Among T cells, CD8+ cells averaged more expanded clones than CD4+ cells.

Repertoires were generated with immunoSEQ multiplex PCR, while TCRdb's copy carries only in-frame clones and drops some. This sample has around 66,000 clones, with 85% to 90% found just once. The CDR3 runs 13 residues. Per germline, CDR1 MNHEY and CDR2 SMNVEV (reference sequence). Trimming shortened V by 3 bases and J by 7 bases, and 9 bases separated the two germline ends. Details on this clone: Its specificity is not known. This CDR3 is also generated by other DNA sequences in the sample.

The sequenced sample was CD4+ or CD8+ T cells sorted from blood, obtained in a trial of the OX40 agonist ivuxolimab. The chain joins TRBV27 to TRBJ1-4; weak D call: TRBD1 (5 bases). The TCR was taken from an adult with an advanced solid tumor such as melanoma, head and neck, liver or kidney cancer. The CDR3 DNA reads TGTGCCAGCAGTTTGACAGTTACTGAAAAACTGTTTTTT. Protein product: CASSLTVTEKLFF.